This T cell receptor (beta chain) was captured in a study of regulatory T cells in long-lasting Graves disease. Notes on the study in general: Between persistent patients, thousands of public clonotypes were shared, exceeding the 966 shared between new patients. TCR diversity in persistent Graves' patients was below that of newly diagnosed ones.

Time point defined: newly diagnosed GD, antithyroid drugs for less than 3 months. From PBMCs, RNA was extracted and then used to make the TCR library. On this clonotype itself: What it recognizes is unknown.

HTBI primers from iRepertoire and Arm-PCR of CDR3 regions yielded the TCR beta libraries. TCRdb analysed the multiplex PCR reads with MiXCR anew, one entry per CDR3 protein. Of hundreds of thousands of distinct CDR3 sequences in the sample, around 17% were seen once. This sample also belongs to another study, concerning T cells in Graves' hyperthyroidism and ophthalmopathy.

The clonotype originates from a woman under 40 with Graves disease. This material consisted of peripheral blood mononuclear cells (PBMCs), taken at new diagnosis, from a patient treated with antithyroid drugs.

The CDR3 nucleotides read TGTGCCACCAGTGATGCGGCTAGCGGGCACAATGAGCAGTTCTTC. Translated, it gives CATSDAASGHNEQFF. This chain connects TRBV24-1 to TRBJ2-1; 8 bases are a match to TRBD2. Losses at the gene ends were 3 bases for V and 5 bases for J; bases not matched to a gene: 5. Germline V CDR1 and CDR2: KGHDR, SFDVKD. The CDR3 totals 15 residues.